This T cell receptor (beta chain) emerged from a study of blood T cell repertoires in COVID-19. Overall study context: Acute and convalescent COVID-19 specimens originated in the United States, Italy and Spain. T cells, B-cell-depleted T cells, or PBMCs provided the cDNA or gDNA that served as material.

The Seattle patients, enrolled during active infection, were followed longitudinally. Per the original data handling: How many nucleated cells were present was estimated from reference gene primer amplification. Sequencing used immunoSEQ multiplex PCR; TCRdb keeps in-frame clones, though not all of them. V, J and clone size reflect that table, while D and trimming were determined from the DNA. The table has 150,000 to 200,000 clones, 82% seen once. This CDR3 comprises 14 residues. CDR1 is LGHDT, CDR2 YNNKEL, per germline (reference sequence). The V and J ends lost 5 bases and 3 bases respectively, with 11 bases between them.

V and J are TRBV3-1 (or the pseudogene TRBV3-2) and TRBJ1-5; D is possibly TRBD1 (6 bases). The TCR was taken from a woman between 40 and 50 years old with COVID-19, enrolled during active disease. Sequencing was done on a sample of peripheral blood. The CDR3 loop is CASSARDNNQPQHF. CDR3 DNA sequence: TGTGCCAGCAGCGCCAGGGACAACAATCAGCCCCAGCATTTT.